The 30 T cell receptor beta chains in this list originate from one sample, sequenced in a study of blood T cells in healthy people across ages. The authors ran a second PCR of about 6 to 11 cycles using a sample-barcoded 5' primer and a J-beta primer mix. MiXCR was run by TCRdb on the 5' RACE reads, yielding one entry per CDR3 protein. The repertoire consists of about 930,000 distinct CDR3 sequences, with about 28% occurring once and the leading ten covering roughly 10%. This sample also appeared in a second study, on T cells of mothers and their children.

What was sequenced was blood. All receptors derive from a woman between 40 and 50 years old in good health.

V and J are TRBV29-1 and TRBJ1-2; no reliable D call. CDR3 length: 12 residues. The germline V and J ends were trimmed by 0 bases and 6 bases, with 8 bases remaining between them. Per germline, CDR1 SQVTM and CDR2 ANQGSEA. The CDR3 here is CSVEEMGDGYTF. The CDR3 nucleotides read TGCAGCGTTGAAGAAATGGGTGATGGCTACACCTTC.

Of note for this clonotype: This sequence may be a read error, since a much larger clone differs from it by one base. The genes are TRBV12-3 or TRBV12-4 and TRBJ2-7; the D is unclear. V lost 3 bases and J 3 bases, leaving 15 bases between the germline ends. This CDR3 comprises 15 residues. For the CDR3, the DNA is TGTGCCAGCAGTTTTGTGGCAGTCCGAGACTACGAGCAGTACTTC. Translated: CASSFVAVRDYEQYF.

This clonotype was seen repeatedly, ten times or more. The chain links TRBV9 to TRBJ2-5; tentatively, D is TRBD1 (7 bases). The germline CDR1 and CDR2 sequences are SGDLS and YYNGEE. V was shortened by 7 bases and J by 0 bases, with 10 bases between the two germline ends. This CDR3 comprises 13 residues. The CDR3: CASARGDQETQYF. For the CDR3, the DNA is TGTGCCAGCGCCAGGGGGGACCAAGAGACCCAGTACTTC.

The V call is TRBV3-1, the J call TRBJ2-3; possible D gene TRBD2, 6 bases. Germline loops: CDR1 LGHDT, CDR2 YNNKEL (reference sequence). V lost 1 base to trimming and J lost 2 bases, with 13 bases between them. The CDR3 is 16 residues long. The CDR3 region has the DNA TGTGCCAGCAGCCAAGCTGGCGGAGGGATCACAGATACGCAGTATTTT. It specifies CASSQAGGGITDTQYF.

There are many counts of this clonotype. V usage is TRBV6-5 and J usage is TRBJ2-3, with a weak D call TRBD2 (6 bases). The CDR3 is 15 residues long. Germline V CDR1 and CDR2: MNHEY, SVGAGI. Deletions cut 4 bases from V and 6 bases from J, with 17 bases between. The CDR3 region is CASSSTGGVRDTQYF. CDR3 nucleotide sequence: TGTGCCAGCAGTTCCACCGGGGGTGTGCGTGATACGCAGTATTTT.

This clonotype was counted at least ten times. The V and J genes are TRBV10-3 and TRBJ1-1, with TRBD1 as a possible D gene (5 bases). The CDR3 is 13 amino acids. The V and J ends lost 6 bases and 4 bases respectively, with 12 bases between them. CDR1 and CDR2 from the germline V gene are ENHRY and SYGVKD. CDR3 in amino acids: CAISGGIGTEAFF. CDR3 DNA sequence: TGTGCCATCAGCGGGGGGATTGGCACTGAAGCTTTCTTT.

This clonotype was found many times. J is TRBJ2-7 and V is TRBV7-9; D is ambiguous. The CDR3 is made up of 12 amino acids. Germline V gene sequence: CDR1 SEHNR, CDR2 FQNEAQ (reference sequence). The V end was cut by 7 bases, the J end by 5 bases, with 12 bases between. CDR3 region: CASNNGGHEQYF. CDR3 nucleotides: TGTGCCAGCAACAACGGTGGGCACGAGCAGTACTTC.

Comment on this clonotype: This clone may be a read error of a much larger clone one base away. The DNA of the CDR3 is TGCAGTGCTAGAGATCGAGACAGGGGTTGGTTGAATCAGCCCCGGCATTTT. This encodes CSARDRDRGWLNQPRHF. This chain links TRBV20-1 with TRBJ1-5; 8 bases match TRBD1. CDR1 and CDR2 from the germline V gene are DFQATT and SNEGSKA (reference sequence). This CDR3 is built from 17 residues.

This clonotype has a handful of counts. J is TRBJ1-2 and V is TRBV7-2; 8 nucleotides agree with TRBD1. After removal of 4 bases from V and 7 bases from J, the junction contained 11 bases not matched to a gene. From germline, CDR1 is SGHTA and CDR2 FQGNSA. The CDR3 consists of 15 residues. This CDR3 reads CASSSTNTGGGGYTF. CDR3 DNA sequence: TGTGCCAGCAGCTCAACGAACACAGGGGGGGGTGGCTACACCTTC.

This clonotype showed up just a few times. The V call is TRBV5-1, the J call TRBJ2-1; weak D call: TRBD1 (5 bases). V dropped 0 bases and J dropped 4 bases, with 8 bases sitting between them. This CDR3 contains 14 residues. Germline assignment: CDR1 SGHRS and CDR2 YFSETQ. CDR3 in amino acids: CASSLGQQYNEQFF. The CDR3 region has the DNA TGCGCCAGCAGCTTGGGACAGCAATACAATGAGCAGTTCTTC.

This clonotype was detected many times. The CDR3 nucleotides read TGTGCCACCAGCAGAGATGGCGAGGGAAACTCTGGGGCCAACGTCCTGACTTTC. It yields the protein CATSRDGEGNSGANVLTF. The chain combines TRBV15 with TRBJ2-6; TRBD2 might be the D (5 bases). The germline V and J ends were trimmed by 0 bases and 0 bases, with 12 bases remaining between them. The germline V gene encodes CDR1 LNHNV and CDR2 YYDKDF (reference sequence). The CDR3 is 18 amino acids.

This clonotype was found many times. The CDR3, as DNA: TGTGCCAGCGAGGGTCTCGAGACCCAGTACTTC. It is translated as CASEGLETQYF. The chain joins TRBV28 to TRBJ2-5, with D perhaps matching TRBD2 (5 bases). CDR1 is MDHEN, CDR2 SYDVKM, per germline. This CDR3 is built from 11 residues. The V gene lost 8 bases and the J gene lost 5 bases, with 9 bases spanning the gap.

V gene TRBV6-1 combines with J gene TRBJ2-7; TRBD1 matches 7 bases. This CDR3 has 12 residues. V lost 5 bases, J lost 6 bases, and 4 bases stayed unmatched. CDR1 is MNHNS, CDR2 SASEGT, per germline. CDR3 protein: CASSRDSAEQYF. The CDR3 region has the DNA TGTGCCAGCAGTCGGGACAGCGCCGAGCAGTACTTC.

The CDR3 loop reads CASSTQGINTEAFF. The CDR3 DNA reads TGTGCCAGCAGCACTCAGGGGATCAACACTGAAGCTTTCTTT. The chain has TRBV7-8 and TRBJ1-1; possible D gene TRBD1, 6 bases. Germline assignment: CDR1 SGHVS and CDR2 FQNEAQ. The CDR3 has 14 residues. Deletions cut 5 bases from V and 2 bases from J, with 12 bases between. Looking up the rest from reference TRBV7-8 and TRBJ1-1 gives the full variable domain: GAGVSQSPRYKVAKRGQDVALRCDPISGHVSLFWYQQALGQGPEFLTYFQNEAQLDKSGLPSDRFFAERPEGSVSTLKIQRTQQEDSAVYLCASSTQGINTEAFFGQGTRLTVV.

This chain joins TRBV27 and TRBJ2-5, with a tentative D call TRBD1 (6 bases). The tail of the sequence fits TRBJ2-7 better, so the J call may be wrong. Germline CDR1 is MNHEY and CDR2 is SMNVEV (reference sequence). This CDR3 has 15 amino acids. The CDR3 is CASSLQGLIAYEQYF. CDR3 sequence (DNA): TGTGCCAGCAGCCTACAGGGTTTGATCGCCTACGAGCAGTACTTC.

Ten or more counts support this clonotype. The chain couples TRBV3-1 to TRBJ2-1; 7 positions agree with TRBD2. The CDR3 covers 19 residues. Unmatched junction bases numbered 11, after V lost 0 bases and J lost 0 bases. Per the germline V gene, CDR1 is LGHDT and CDR2 is YNNKEL (reference sequence). CDR3 sequence reads: CASSQEGGVAVGSYNEQFF. CDR3 DNA sequence: TGTGCCAGCAGCCAAGAGGGGGGGGTAGCGGTTGGCTCCTACAATGAGCAGTTCTTC.

The V call is TRBV3-1, the J call TRBJ2-7; 7 bases line up with TRBD2. The V segment lost 3 bases and the J segment 2 bases; nucleotides outside the gene matches: 4. Germline V CDR1 and CDR2: LGHDT, YNNKEL (reference sequence). CDR3 length: 14 amino acids. In DNA form, the CDR3 reads TGTGCCAGCAGCCATTCTAGCGGACCCTACGAGCAGTACTTC. It codes for CASSHSSGPYEQYF.

Here the CDR3 reads CASSFRQRTDTQYF. Here the CDR3 DNA reads TGCGCCAGCAGCTTCCGACAGCGCACAGATACGCAGTATTTT. This chain joins TRBV5-1 and TRBJ2-3; D possibly corresponds to TRBD1 (5 bases). There are 14 residues in the CDR3. CDR1 and CDR2 from the germline V gene are SGHRS and YFSETQ. The germline V and J ends were trimmed by 2 bases and 1 base, with 8 bases remaining between them.

This clonotype was recorded many times. This chain uses TRBV20-1 with TRBJ2-7, with D possibly TRBD2 on 6 matching bases. The CDR3 has 11 amino acids. Trimming left V 4 bases short and J 5 bases short, with 9 bases between. Germline assignment: CDR1 DFQATT and CDR2 SNEGSKA (reference sequence). The CDR3 sequence is CSATQRDEQYF. In DNA form, the CDR3 reads TGCAGTGCTACCCAGCGGGACGAGCAGTACTTC.

This clonotype turned up a few times. This chain links TRBV27 with TRBJ1-6; TRBD1 aligns across 7 bases. Germline trimming cut 8 bases from V and 7 bases from J; bases unmatched to any gene: 11. CDR3 length equals 15 residues. CDR1 MNHEY and CDR2 SMNVEV come from the germline V gene (reference sequence). The CDR3 loop reads CASSPGTAGNSPLHF. In DNA form, the CDR3 reads TGTGCCAGCTCCCCTGGGACAGCTGGGAATTCACCCCTCCACTTT.

This clonotype has a handful of counts. The chain links TRBV20-1 to TRBJ2-5; D uncertain. This CDR3 has 17 amino acids. V lost 0 bases and J 5 bases, leaving 22 bases between the germline ends. From germline, CDR1 is DFQATT and CDR2 SNEGSKA (reference sequence). For the CDR3, the DNA is TGCAGTGCTAGAGATCGGCCCTTCGGATATTCTAGGGAGACCCAGTACTTC. It yields the protein CSARDRPFGYSRETQYF.

The V and J genes are TRBV10-3 and TRBJ2-7; no clear D. Germline V gene lookup returns CDR1 ENHRY and CDR2 SYGVKD. The CDR3 length is 12 residues. V shed 3 bases and J shed 4 bases, with 7 bases lying between them. CDR3 in amino acids: CAISEWGYEQYF. Here the CDR3 DNA reads TGTGCCATCAGTGAATGGGGTTACGAGCAGTACTTC.

This chain connects TRBV6-5 to TRBJ2-7; maybe TRBD1 (6 bases). CDR3 length: 16 amino acids. The germline CDR1 and CDR2 sequences are MNHEY and SVGAGI. V lost 7 bases to trimming and J lost 0 bases, with 19 bases between them. The CDR3 DNA sequence: TGTGCCAGCAAGGAGGCTTACGGGACACGCTCCTACGAGCAGTACTTC. This gives the protein CASKEAYGTRSYEQYF.

This clonotype has a count of ten or more. The chain employs TRBV27 and TRBJ2-7, with 10 bases fitting TRBD1. The V segment lost 2 bases and the J segment 6 bases; nucleotides outside the gene matches: 4. The CDR3 has 14 residues. The germline gives CDR1 MNHEY, CDR2 SMNVEV (reference sequence). The CDR3: CASSLGTGVTEQYF. The CDR3 coding sequence is TGTGCCAGCAGTTTAGGGACAGGGGTCACCGAGCAGTACTTC.

The genes are TRBV24-1 and TRBJ2-5; 7 positions agree with TRBD2. This CDR3 is built from 15 residues. V lost 3 bases, J lost 4 bases, and 7 bases stayed unmatched. The germline V gene encodes CDR1 KGHDR and CDR2 SFDVKD. The CDR3, as DNA: TGTGCCACCAGTGATGCAGGCGGGGGTAGAGAGACCCAGTACTTC. Its protein product is CATSDAGGGRETQYF.

This clonotype came up a few times. The chain combines TRBV7-6 with TRBJ2-5; 16 nucleotides match TRBD2. The J segment lost 9 bases and the V segment lost 2 bases, leaving 3 bases of the junction unmatched. Per the germline V gene, CDR1 is SGHVS and CDR2 is FNYEAQ. The CDR3 contains 15 residues. CDR3 nucleotides: TGTGCCAGCAGCTTAATTGGGACTAGCGGGGGGGCCCAGTACTTC. It yields the protein CASSLIGTSGGAQYF. The variable domain in full, with the rest retrieved from reference TRBV7-6 and TRBJ2-5, is GAGVSQSPRYKVTKRGQDVALRCDPISGHVSLYWYRQALGQGPEFLTYFNYEAQQDKSGLPNDRFSAERPEGSISTLTIQRTEQRDSAMYRCASSLIGTSGGAQYFGPGTRLLVL.

This clonotype has at least ten counts. The chain has TRBV28 and TRBJ1-1; tentative D call: TRBD1 (6 bases). From germline, CDR1 is MDHEN and CDR2 SYDVKM. CDR3 length: 16 amino acids. V gave up 2 bases and J gave up 5 bases, with 18 bases separating them. For the CDR3, the DNA is TGTGCCAGCAGTTTAGAGCCCGGGGCAGGGGATACTGAAGCTTTCTTT. Translation gives CASSLEPGAGDTEAFF.

A word on this clonotype: A clone one base away is much larger, so this may be a read error. The chain employs TRBV28 and TRBJ1-4; 9 nucleotides match TRBD1. With 8 bases clipped from V and 8 bases from J, the junction kept 15 bases outside the gene matches. The CDR3 contains 16 residues. The germline V gene has CDR1 MDHEN and CDR2 SYDVKM. The DNA for the CDR3 is TGTGCCAGCGGTGGAGCCGGGACAGGGAGTTTCGAAAAACTGTTTTTT. Encoded protein: CASGGAGTGSFEKLFF.

This clonotype came up a few times. This chain links TRBV12-3 or TRBV12-4 with TRBJ1-4; the D is unclear. The length of the CDR3 is 13 residues. Trimming took 5 bases from V and 7 from J, leaving 11 bases between them. The CDR3 spells CASSPGCREKLFF. CDR3 sequence (DNA): TGTGCCAGCAGTCCGGGGTGCCGTGAAAAACTGTTTTTT.

The V and J genes are TRBV6-1 and TRBJ1-5; D is undetermined. Trimming stripped 8 bases from V and 5 bases from J, with 25 bases between. The CDR3 is 17 amino acids. The germline gives CDR1 MNHNS, CDR2 SASEGT. CDR3 DNA sequence: TGTGCCAGCGGAAGACCGACCCGGGGTTCCCCCGATCAGCCCCAGCATTTT. Protein product: CASGRPTRGSPDQPQHF.